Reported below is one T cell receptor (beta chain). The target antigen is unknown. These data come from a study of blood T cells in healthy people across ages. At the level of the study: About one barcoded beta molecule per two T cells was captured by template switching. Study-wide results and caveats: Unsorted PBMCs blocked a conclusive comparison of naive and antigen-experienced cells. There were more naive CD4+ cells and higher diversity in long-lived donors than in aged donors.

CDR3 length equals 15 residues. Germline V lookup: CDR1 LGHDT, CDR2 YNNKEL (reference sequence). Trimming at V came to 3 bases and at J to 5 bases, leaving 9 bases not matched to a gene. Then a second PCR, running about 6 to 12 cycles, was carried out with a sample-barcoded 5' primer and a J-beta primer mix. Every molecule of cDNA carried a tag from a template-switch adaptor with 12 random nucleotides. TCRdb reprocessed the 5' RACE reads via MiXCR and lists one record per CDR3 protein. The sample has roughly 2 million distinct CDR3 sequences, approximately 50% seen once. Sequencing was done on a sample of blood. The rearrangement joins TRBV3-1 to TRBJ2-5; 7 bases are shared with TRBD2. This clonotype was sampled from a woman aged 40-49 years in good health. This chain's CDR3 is CASSHRKRGGETQYF. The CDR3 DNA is TGTGCCAGCAGCCACCGAAAGCGGGGTGGGGAGACCCAGTACTTC.